This T cell receptor (beta chain) originates from a study of shared clonotypes between healthy human individuals. Background on the study: Samples came from a couple of female and three male donors aged 18 to 49. Each donor's CD4 naive and CD4 memory cells filled three plates apiece, CD8 naive two, and CD8 memory one.

J was trimmed by 4 bases and V by 0 bases; bases with no gene match: 14. This CDR3 spans 18 amino acids. In germline, CDR1 is SGHRS, CDR2 YFSETQ. Adult donors, all healthy and HIV-negative, had no recent acute infections or vaccinations. Both subsets, CD45RA+ naive and CD45RA-negative memory, were split from the CD4+ cells. The method was immunoSEQ multiplex PCR; TCRdb's version includes in-frame clones alone and lacks a portion of them. The sample holds about 980,000 clones; less than 85% are singletons and the top ten take about 1.5%. The receptor was derived from a man younger than 35 in good health. The specimen sequenced was memory CD4+ T cells sorted from blood. The subset was: CD45RA-negative fraction. V is TRBV5-1 and J is TRBJ2-3; 7 bases align to TRBD2. CDR3 DNA: TGCGCCAGCAGCTTGGGCGGGCCTTTGGCGGGAGTGTCAGATACGCAGTATTTT. Its protein product is CASSLGGPLAGVSDTQYF. The full variable domain, with the rest looked up from reference TRBV5-1 and TRBJ2-3, is KAGVTQTPRYLIKTRGQQVTLSCSPISGHRSVSWYQQTPGQGLQFLFEYFSETQRNKGNFPGRFSGRQFSNSRSEMNVSTLELGDSALYLCASSLGGPLAGVSDTQYFGPGTRLTVL.